This T cell receptor beta chain comes out of a study of shared clonotypes between healthy human individuals. For the study at large: Per-donor plates numbered three CD4 naive, three CD4 memory, two CD8 naive and one CD8 memory.

The table came from immunoSEQ multiplex PCR; TCRdb's copy has only in-frame clones and leaves some out. The sample contains approximately 2.4 million clones, approximately 96% of which appear only once. Trimming stripped 5 bases from V and 4 bases from J, with 20 bases between. CDR1 and CDR2 from the germline V gene are SGHVS and FQNEAQ. The length of the CDR3 is 16 residues. The sample consisted of naive CD4+ T cells sorted from blood. Subset defined: CD45RA+ positively selected. The chain joins TRBV7-8 to TRBJ1-2; the D gene is possibly TRBD1 (6 bases). The receptor's source is a man aged 18 to 29 in good health. The CDR3 is CASSPGVGAYSYGYTF. DNA for the CDR3: TGTGCCAGCAGCCCAGGGGTCGGCGCCTACAGCTATGGCTACACCTTC.